These T cell receptor beta chains were read from a single sample in a study of blood T cell repertoires in COVID-19. Generated by immunoSEQ multiplex PCR, the TCRdb table keeps only in-frame clones and is missing some. The sample yields some 320,000 clones, more than 75% seen once. Input material: PBMCs or T cells enriched from blood (not recorded which). All receptors derive from a woman in her twenties or thirties who had recovered from COVID-19. The CDR3 runs from the conserved cysteine through the conserved F or W. The D gene is left open where the match is weak. For some rows the clone size is stated as once, few or many, or as a class when expanded; others skip it.

DNA: TGCGCCAGCAGCTTGCTTACCCCGGGGGTCGACACTGAAGCTTTCTTT
CDR3: CASSLLTPGVDTEAFF
length: 16
D: -
V: TRBV5-1
size: -
J: TRBJ1-1

DNA: TGTGCCAGTAGAGTGGGACAGTCCTCTAATGAAAAACTGTTTTTT
CDR3: CASRVGQSSNEKLFF
length: 15
D: TRBD1
V: TRBV19
size: -
J: TRBJ1-4

DNA: TGTGCCAGCAGCCTCGAGGAGGCCGCAGGTTCACCCCTCCACTTT
CDR3: CASSLEEAAGSPLHF
length: 15
D: -
V: TRBV7-9
size: -
J: TRBJ1-6

DNA: TGTGCCAGCAGCCACCGACAGGTCCCCAGGGGTGGCTACACCTTC
CDR3: CASSHRQVPRGGYTF
length: 15
D: -
V: TRBV14
size: -
J: TRBJ1-2

DNA: TGTGCCAGCAGCCAAGTGGCCGGGACAGGGCGTTTCTATGGCTACACCTTC
CDR3: CASSQVAGTGRFYGYTF
length: 17
D: TRBD1
V: TRBV3-1/TRBV3-2
size: -
J: TRBJ1-2

DNA: TGCGCCAGCACCACCTTTAGGAGCGGGGCCCTAGGCTATGGCTACACCTTC
CDR3: CASTTFRSGALGYGYTF
length: 17
D: -
V: TRBV23-1
size: -
J: TRBJ1-2

DNA: TGTGCCAGCAGCCGGACAGGGTCTAGCTACGAGCAGTACTTC
CDR3: CASSRTGSSYEQYF
length: 14
D: TRBD1
V: TRBV9
size: -
J: TRBJ2-7

DNA: TGTGCCAGCAGTATCCGGACAGGGGGTAACTATGGCTACACCTTC
CDR3: CASSIRTGGNYGYTF
length: 15
D: TRBD1
V: TRBV28
size: -
J: TRBJ1-2

DNA: TGTGCCAGCGGCAATCCCGGAGACACAGATACGCAGTATTTT
CDR3: CASGNPGDTDTQYF
length: 14
D: -
V: TRBV6-5
size: few
J: TRBJ2-3

DNA: TGCGCCAGCAGCCATGCTACAGGGTTGGGCTACACCTTC
CDR3: CASSHATGLGYTF
length: 13
D: -
V: TRBV4-3
size: -
J: TRBJ1-2

DNA: TGCAGTGGGGACTCCCAAGAGACCCAGTACTTC
CDR3: CSGDSQETQYF
length: 11
D: -
V: TRBV20-1
size: -
J: TRBJ2-5

DNA: TGTGCCAGCAGGGGCGAGGGGGCGTACACTGAAGCTTTCTTT
CDR3: CASRGEGAYTEAFF
length: 14
D: TRBD1
V: TRBV7-9
size: -
J: TRBJ1-1

DNA: TGTGCCAGCACCCCAAACAGGTTTAGAGGTGGGCAGTACTTC
CDR3: CASTPNRFRGGQYF
length: 14
D: -
V: TRBV6-6
size: -
J: TRBJ2-7

DNA: TGTGCCAGCAGCCGCCGGGTCCAATATTCACCCCTCCACTTT
CDR3: CASSRRVQYSPLHF
length: 14
D: -
V: TRBV7-2
size: once
J: TRBJ1-6

DNA: TGCGCCAGCAGCTCCGGACAGGCAGAGACCCAGTACTTC
CDR3: CASSSGQAETQYF
length: 13
D: TRBD1
V: TRBV5-1
size: -
J: TRBJ2-5

DNA: TGTGCCAGCAGCTTAGCTCGGGGGGCCTACACCTTC
CDR3: CASSLARGAYTF
length: 12
D: -
V: TRBV13
size: -
J: TRBJ1-2

DNA: TGTGCCAGCAGCCAACGGGACAGGGTGGGCTACACCTTC
CDR3: CASSQRDRVGYTF
length: 13
D: TRBD1
V: TRBV4-2
size: -
J: TRBJ1-2

DNA: TGTGCCAGCGGGAGAGGGGAGCAGTACTTC
CDR3: CASGRGEQYF
length: 10
D: -
V: TRBV27
size: -
J: TRBJ2-7

DNA: TGTGCCACCAGCAGAGATGGAGAATCACTCGAGCAGTACTTC
CDR3: CATSRDGESLEQYF
length: 14
D: -
V: TRBV15
size: -
J: TRBJ2-7

DNA: TGCGCCAGCAGCTTGCTGGGACAGGGAGGTAATTCACCCCTCCACTTT
CDR3: CASSLLGQGGNSPLHF
length: 16
D: TRBD1
V: TRBV5-1
size: -
J: TRBJ1-6

DNA: TGTGCCAGCAGCTTAGGACAGGTGATGGGCAATCAGCCCCAGCATTTT
CDR3: CASSLGQVMGNQPQHF
length: 16
D: -
V: TRBV7-9
size: -
J: TRBJ1-5

DNA: TGTGCCAGCAGCCTGAGTGAAAGCTCCTACAATGAGCAGTTCTTC
CDR3: CASSLSESSYNEQFF
length: 15
D: -
V: TRBV7-6
size: -
J: TRBJ2-1

DNA: TGTGCCACCAGTGACCCGGGACAGGGGGCAAGCACAGATATGCAGTATTTT
CDR3: CATSDPGQGASTDMQYF
length: 17
D: TRBD1
V: TRBV24-1
size: -
J: TRBJ2-3

DNA: TGTGCCTGGAGCCGTCCCCCCTCCTACGAGCAGTACTTC
CDR3: CAWSRPPSYEQYF
length: 13
D: -
V: TRBV30
size: -
J: TRBJ2-7

DNA: TGTGCCAGTAGTCCCGGACAGAAGAACACTGAAGCTTTCTTT
CDR3: CASSPGQKNTEAFF
length: 14
D: -
V: TRBV19
size: -
J: TRBJ1-1

DNA: TGTGCCAGTAGGCGGGGGGTTACCGGGGAGCTGTTTTTT
CDR3: CASRRGVTGELFF
length: 13
D: TRBD2
V: TRBV19
size: -
J: TRBJ2-2

DNA: TGTGCCAGCAGTTTATTTTCAGGGACTAATGAAAAACTGTTTTTT
CDR3: CASSLFSGTNEKLFF
length: 15
D: -
V: TRBV27
size: -
J: TRBJ1-4

DNA: TGCGCCAGCATACGGGACAGGGGGAGTAGAGAGACCCAGTACTTC
CDR3: CASIRDRGSRETQYF
length: 15
D: TRBD1
V: TRBV10-2
size: -
J: TRBJ2-5

DNA: TGTGCCAGCAGTTTCTCCGGGACAGACCCACGAGGCTACACCTTC
CDR3: CASSFSGTDPRGYTF
length: 15
D: TRBD1
V: TRBV6-5
size: few
J: TRBJ1-2

DNA: TGTGCCAGCAGCCCAATGGGGGGGTACACCGGGGAGCTGTTTTTT
CDR3: CASSPMGGYTGELFF
length: 15
D: TRBD2
V: TRBV9
size: -
J: TRBJ2-2

DNA: TGTGCCAGCAGTGATTCTACAGGGCTTTCCTTCTCTGGGGCCAACGTCCTGACTTTC
CDR3: CASSDSTGLSFSGANVLTF
length: 19
D: -
V: TRBV6-1
size: once
J: TRBJ2-6

DNA: TGTGCCAGCAGCCCCGGGGGAGGGAGCTATACGCAGTATTTT
CDR3: CASSPGGGSYTQYF
length: 14
D: TRBD2
V: TRBV3-1/TRBV3-2
size: -
J: TRBJ2-3

DNA: TGTGCCAGCAGACCCCCCGGGACAGAAAGCTACGAGCAGTACTTC
CDR3: CASRPPGTESYEQYF
length: 15
D: TRBD1
V: TRBV6-5
size: -
J: TRBJ2-7

DNA: TGTGCCAGCAGCGGAGACACAGATACGCAGTATTTT
CDR3: CASSGDTDTQYF
length: 12
D: -
V: TRBV2
size: -
J: TRBJ2-3

DNA: TGCAGCGTCGACAGCCAAGAGACCCAGTACTTC
CDR3: CSVDSQETQYF
length: 11
D: -
V: TRBV29-1
size: -
J: TRBJ2-5

DNA: TGTGCCAGCAGCCCCGGGGGTTCAGATACGCAGTATTTT
CDR3: CASSPGGSDTQYF
length: 13
D: -
V: TRBV3-1/TRBV3-2
size: -
J: TRBJ2-3

DNA: TGTGCCAGCAGCGGGGAGGCCACAGATACGCAGTATTTT
CDR3: CASSGEATDTQYF
length: 13
D: -
V: TRBV28
size: -
J: TRBJ2-3

DNA: TGTGCCAGCAGAGGCCCCGCGAGGGGGACCCGAACCTCGAGCTCCTACAATGAGCAGTTCTTC
CDR3: CASRGPARGTRTSSSYNEQFF
length: 21
D: -
V: TRBV3-1/TRBV3-2
size: -
J: TRBJ2-1

DNA: TGTGCCAGCAGTGGGACAGGGGCCCATAAACCTTACTATGGCTACACCTTC
CDR3: CASSGTGAHKPYYGYTF
length: 17
D: TRBD1
V: TRBV28
size: -
J: TRBJ1-2

DNA: TGTGCCAGCTCACCAACACGGACAGGGGGCCGAGACACTGAAGCTTTCTTT
CDR3: CASSPTRTGGRDTEAFF
length: 17
D: TRBD1
V: TRBV18
size: -
J: TRBJ1-1

DNA: TGTGCCATCAGTGCAAGACAGCTCTCTGGAAACACCATATATTTT
CDR3: CAISARQLSGNTIYF
length: 15
D: -
V: TRBV10-3
size: -
J: TRBJ1-3

DNA: TGTGCCAGCTCACCGGGACAGGGACCCTACGAGCAGTACTTC
CDR3: CASSPGQGPYEQYF
length: 14
D: TRBD1
V: TRBV18
size: -
J: TRBJ2-7